This record looks at one T cell receptor (beta chain) sequence and its context. No antigen is known for it. These data originate in a study of PD-L1 blockade in urothelial cancer. Whole-study context: Patients' atezolizumab regimen, 1,200 mg intravenously every 3 weeks, began in the mid-2010s. Blood analysis was done at 3 weeks (second dose) and 6 weeks after treatment began.

Study conclusions and caveats: Clones that were tumor-associated expanded more in the blood of durable-benefit patients at 3 weeks.

All patients carried locally advanced or metastatic urothelial carcinoma. Using immunoSEQ multiplex PCR, the repertoire was profiled, and TCRdb retains in-frame clones only, with some absent. Found here are more than 15,000 clones, about nine tenths of them singletons; the top ten hold just under 6%. The sequencing used PBMCs, collected around atezolizumab (anti-PD-L1) treatment. This clonotype was obtained from a man aged 50 to 59 with urothelial cancer.

The CDR3 loop reads CASSQGWAGILNEKLFF. The CDR3 DNA reads as TGCGCCAGCAGCCAAGGTTGGGCAGGTATACTTAATGAAAAACTGTTTTTT. The V call is TRBV4-1, the J call TRBJ1-4; D is uncertain. Germline-derived CDR1 and CDR2 are MGHRA and YSYEKL. Trimming took off 1 base at V and 4 bases at J, with 16 bases between the two ends. The length of the CDR3 is 17 residues.